Reported below is one T cell receptor (beta chain). The antigen remains unidentified. The protocol was immunoSEQ multiplex PCR, while the TCRdb copy is restricted to in-frame clones and leaves out a portion. The sample lists approximately 75,000 clones; more than 75% were seen once. This sample stems from a study of T cell responses to AZD1222 COVID-19 vaccine. Study-level points and caveats: Sampling that yielded the repertoires occurred only after the peak T cell response. The donors showed a predominance of white British ancestry and of females, with possible underestimation of clonal diversity. Targets within unmutated variant regions were reportedly found for nearly half of spike-specific TCRs.

Second doses at about 4 or about 12 weeks were pooled. This clonotype was sampled from an adult who received the AZD1222 COVID-19 vaccine. The material sequenced was peripheral blood, taken 28 days after the second AZD1222 dose.

CDR3 nucleotides: TGTGCCAGCAGTTTTCACGAGCGGGCCTACGAGCAGTACTTC. Protein sequence: CASSFHERAYEQYF. The V gene is TRBV27, the J gene TRBJ2-7, with D maybe TRBD2 (6 bases). V gave up 3 bases and J gave up 2 bases, with 11 bases separating them. This CDR3 has 14 residues. The germline V gene encodes CDR1 MNHEY and CDR2 SMNVEV (reference sequence).